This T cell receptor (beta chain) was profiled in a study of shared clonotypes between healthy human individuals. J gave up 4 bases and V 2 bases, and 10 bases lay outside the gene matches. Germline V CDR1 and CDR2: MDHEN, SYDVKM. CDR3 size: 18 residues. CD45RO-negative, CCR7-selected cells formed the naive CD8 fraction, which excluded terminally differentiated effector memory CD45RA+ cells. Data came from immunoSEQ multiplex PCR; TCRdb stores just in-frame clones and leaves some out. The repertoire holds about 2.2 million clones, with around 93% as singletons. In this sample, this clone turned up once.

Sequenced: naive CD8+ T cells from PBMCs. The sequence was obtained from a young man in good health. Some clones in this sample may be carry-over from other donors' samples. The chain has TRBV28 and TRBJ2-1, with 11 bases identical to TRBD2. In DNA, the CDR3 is TGTGCCAGCAGTTTAACAGGCACCGGGACTAGCGGATACAATGAGCAGTTCTTC. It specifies CASSLTGTGTSGYNEQFF.